Sequencing of this T cell receptor beta chain was carried out in a study of response to subunit inactivated influenza vaccine (dated by TCRdb to the late 2010s). About the investigation overall: The study used deep quantitative T cell receptor repertoire profiling to track responses to a trivalent subunit inactivated influenza vaccine. The research as a whole found: It was suggested by the authors that each seasonal influenza vaccination may recruit only a limited number of new T cells.

The intended sense of this specimen's time point label: around 47 days after influenza vaccine administration. At the junction V is shortened by 5 bases and J by 9 bases, with 16 bases in between. CDR1 KGHDR and CDR2 SFDVKD were looked up in the germline V gene. The CDR3 goes from the cysteine to the phenylalanine over 14 residues. Just the 42-base CDR3 DNA is kept, in frame starting at base 1. This clonotype showed up many times. It lacks a known antigen. Per-base quality was not reported, and no clone a single base away is much larger than it. Receptors were amplified or captured by RT-PCR. The instrument given in TCRdb is Illumina HiSeq 2500. TCRdb passed the public sequencing reads through fastp at Q25 and MiXCR, retaining productive beta sequences. Each CDR3 protein appears once, grouped with its most common genes and DNA. A total of approximately 530,000 distinct CDR3 sequences appear in this sample, 13% of them only once. The top ten clones comprise about 12% of the sample.

This receptor chain uses TRBV24-1 and TRBJ2-1, and TRBD1 may be the D gene, going by 5 matching bases. The sequencing here drew on PBMCs from blood, taken roughly 46 days after vaccination. The source is a man aged 50-59 years who received an inactivated influenza vaccine. Donor details come from another sample of the same person, matched by shared clones. The DNA sequence follows: TGTGCCACCAGTGGGGATGCTATCCAGGGTGAGCAGTTCTTC. The translation is CATSGDAIQGEQFF.